Here is one T cell receptor beta chain with its context. Its antigen is currently unknown. The sample originates from a study of memory CD4+ T cells and cytomegalovirus serostatus. Whole-study results and caveats: Of 150 to 200 reported CMV TCRbeta sequences, some 67 were found in memory CD4+ repertoires.

Germline CDR1 LNHDA, CDR2 SQIVND (reference sequence). V lost 1 base to trimming and J lost 0 bases; unmatched junction nucleotides: 9. The CDR3 consists of 18 residues. Original processing notes: Out-of-frame sequences were removed, leaving a few million distinct TCRbeta sequences. TCRdb's copy holds only in-frame clones and misses some; the assay was immunoSEQ multiplex PCR. The V and J calls and the clone size are those of that table, but D and trimming were determined from the DNA. The sample shows 50,000 or so clones, over 60% of them seen only once. Single viable CD3+CD4+CD8-CD45RO+ cells were sorted as the memory CD4+ T cells. Serostatus was set by detecting CMV pp150, pp28, p38, p52 IgG. CD4+ T cells were isolated by positive magnetic selection.

What was sequenced was memory CD4+ T cells from blood. The chain is built from TRBV19 and TRBJ2-7; 10 nucleotides agree with TRBD1. The receptor comes from an adult in good health and CMV-seropositive. The CDR3: CASSIVAGTGARSYEQYF. The CDR3 coding sequence is TGTGCCAGTAGTATAGTCGCCGGGACAGGGGCCCGCTCCTACGAGCAGTACTTC.